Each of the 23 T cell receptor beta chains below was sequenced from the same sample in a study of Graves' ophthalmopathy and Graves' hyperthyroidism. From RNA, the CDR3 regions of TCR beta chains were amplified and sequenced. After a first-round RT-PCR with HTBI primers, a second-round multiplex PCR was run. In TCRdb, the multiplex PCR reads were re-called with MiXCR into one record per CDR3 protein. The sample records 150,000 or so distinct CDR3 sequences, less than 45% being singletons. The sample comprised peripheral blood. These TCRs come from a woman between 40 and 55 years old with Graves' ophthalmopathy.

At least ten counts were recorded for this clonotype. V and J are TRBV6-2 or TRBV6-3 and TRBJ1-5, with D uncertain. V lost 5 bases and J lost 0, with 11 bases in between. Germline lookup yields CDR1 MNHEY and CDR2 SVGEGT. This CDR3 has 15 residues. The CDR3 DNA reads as TGTGCCAGCAGTCGAACGGCATCTAGCAATCAGCCCCAGCATTTT. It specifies CASSRTASSNQPQHF.

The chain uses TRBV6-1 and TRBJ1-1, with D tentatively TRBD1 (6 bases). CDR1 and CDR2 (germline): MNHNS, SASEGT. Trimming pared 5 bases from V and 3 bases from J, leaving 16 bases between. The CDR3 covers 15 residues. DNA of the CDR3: TGTGCCAGCAGTCGCTCAGGGGTCCGGGACACTGAAGCTTTCTTT. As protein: CASSRSGVRDTEAFF.

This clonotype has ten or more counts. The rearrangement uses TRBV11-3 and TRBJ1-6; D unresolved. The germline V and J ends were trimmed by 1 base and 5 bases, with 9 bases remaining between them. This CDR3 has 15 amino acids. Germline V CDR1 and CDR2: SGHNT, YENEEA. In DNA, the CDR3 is TGTGCCAGCAGCTTAGTAGGCAGTGATAATTCACCCCTCCACTTT. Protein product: CASSLVGSDNSPLHF.

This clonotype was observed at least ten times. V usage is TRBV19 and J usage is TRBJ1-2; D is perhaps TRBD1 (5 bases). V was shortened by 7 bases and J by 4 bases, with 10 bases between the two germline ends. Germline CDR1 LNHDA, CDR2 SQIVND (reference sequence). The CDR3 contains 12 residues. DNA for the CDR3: TGTGCCAGTAACAAGGGGAGCTATGGCTACACCTTC. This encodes CASNKGSYGYTF.

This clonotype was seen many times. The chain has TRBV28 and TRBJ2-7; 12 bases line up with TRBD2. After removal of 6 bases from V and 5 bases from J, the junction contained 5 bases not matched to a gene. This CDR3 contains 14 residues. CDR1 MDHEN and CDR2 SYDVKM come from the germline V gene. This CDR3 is CASSPTSGGHEQYF. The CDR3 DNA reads TGTGCCAGCAGCCCCACTAGCGGGGGGCACGAGCAGTACTTC.

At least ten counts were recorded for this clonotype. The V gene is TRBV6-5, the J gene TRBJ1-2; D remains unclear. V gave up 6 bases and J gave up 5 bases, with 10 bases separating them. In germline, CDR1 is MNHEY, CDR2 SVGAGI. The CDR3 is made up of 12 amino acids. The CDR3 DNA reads TGTGCCAGCAGCCCTACGCTATATGGCTACACCTTC. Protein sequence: CASSPTLYGYTF.

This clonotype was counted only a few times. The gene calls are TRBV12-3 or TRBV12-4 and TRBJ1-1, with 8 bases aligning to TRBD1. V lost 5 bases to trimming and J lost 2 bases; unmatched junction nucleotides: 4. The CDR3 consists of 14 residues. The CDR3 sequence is CASSDRGLNTEAFF. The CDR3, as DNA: TGTGCCAGCAGTGACAGGGGCCTAAACACTGAAGCTTTCTTT.

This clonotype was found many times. The CDR3 sequence: CASMTIRGSNGELFF. The CDR3 coding sequence is TGTGCCAGCATGACTATCCGCGGGAGTAACGGGGAGCTGTTTTTT. The chain joins TRBV11-2 to TRBJ2-2; 7 positions match TRBD2. Germline V CDR1 and CDR2: SGHAT, FQNNGV. The CDR3 sequence is 15 residues long. Germline trimming cut 7 bases from V and 7 bases from J; bases unmatched to any gene: 12. The variable domain in full, with the rest retrieved from reference TRBV11-2 and TRBJ2-2, is EAGVAQSPRYKIIEKRQSVAFWCNPISGHATLYWYQQILGQGPKLLIQFQNNGVVDDSQLPKDRFSAERLKGVDSTLKIQPAKLEDSAVYLCASMTIRGSNGELFFGEGSRLTVL.

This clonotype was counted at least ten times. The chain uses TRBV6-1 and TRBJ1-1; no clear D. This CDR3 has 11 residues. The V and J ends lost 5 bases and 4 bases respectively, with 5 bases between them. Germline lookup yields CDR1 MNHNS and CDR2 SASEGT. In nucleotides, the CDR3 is TGTGCCAGCAGTCAAGGCACTGAAGCTTTCTTT. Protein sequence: CASSQGTEAFF.

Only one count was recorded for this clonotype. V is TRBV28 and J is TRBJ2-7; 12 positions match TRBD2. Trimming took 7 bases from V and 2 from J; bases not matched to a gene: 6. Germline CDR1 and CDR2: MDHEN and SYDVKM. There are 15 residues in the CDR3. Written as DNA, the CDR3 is TGTGCCAGCACCCTGACTAGCGGGGGTACCTACGAGCAGTACTTC. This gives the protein CASTLTSGGTYEQYF.

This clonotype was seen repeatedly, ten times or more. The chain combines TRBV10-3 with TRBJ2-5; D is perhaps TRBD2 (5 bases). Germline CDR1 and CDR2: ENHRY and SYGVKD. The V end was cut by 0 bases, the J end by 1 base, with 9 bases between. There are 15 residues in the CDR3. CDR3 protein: CAISESEGIQETQYF. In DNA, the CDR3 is TGTGCCATCAGTGAGTCCGAGGGTATCCAAGAGACCCAGTACTTC.

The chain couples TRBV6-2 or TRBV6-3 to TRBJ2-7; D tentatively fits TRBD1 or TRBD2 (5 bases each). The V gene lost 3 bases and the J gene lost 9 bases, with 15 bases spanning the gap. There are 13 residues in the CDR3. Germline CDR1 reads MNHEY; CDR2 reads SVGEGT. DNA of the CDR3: TGTGCCAGCAGTTATCCCGGGGACGGTGTGCAGTACTTC. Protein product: CASSYPGDGVQYF.

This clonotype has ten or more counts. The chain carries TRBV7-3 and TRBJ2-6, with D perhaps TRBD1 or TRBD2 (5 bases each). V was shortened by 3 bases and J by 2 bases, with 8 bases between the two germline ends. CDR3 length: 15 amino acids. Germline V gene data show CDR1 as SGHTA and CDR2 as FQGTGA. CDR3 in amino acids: CASSFLGAGANVLTF. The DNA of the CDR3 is TGTGCCAGCAGCTTTTTGGGGGCTGGGGCCAACGTCCTGACTTTC.

The CDR3 DNA sequence: TGTGCCAGCAGTTTGACCGGAGGGGGACGGTATGGCTACACCTTC. Translating gives CASSLTGGGRYGYTF. The chain uses TRBV12-3 or TRBV12-4 and TRBJ1-2, with D possibly TRBD1 on 6 matching bases. V was trimmed by 3 bases and J by 5 bases, leaving 16 bases between them. The CDR3 length is 15 residues.

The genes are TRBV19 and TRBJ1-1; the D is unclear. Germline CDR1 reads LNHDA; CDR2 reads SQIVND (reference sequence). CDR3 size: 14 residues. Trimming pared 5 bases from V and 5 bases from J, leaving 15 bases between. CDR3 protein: CASSAEEAGTEAFF. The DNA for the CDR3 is TGTGCCAGTAGTGCCGAGGAGGCTGGGACTGAAGCTTTCTTT.

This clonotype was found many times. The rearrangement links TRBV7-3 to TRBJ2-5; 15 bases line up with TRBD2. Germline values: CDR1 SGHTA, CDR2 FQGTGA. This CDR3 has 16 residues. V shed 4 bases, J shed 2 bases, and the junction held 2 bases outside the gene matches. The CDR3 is CASSSGTSGGQETQYF. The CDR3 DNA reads TGTGCCAGCAGCTCCGGGACTAGCGGGGGGCAAGAGACCCAGTACTTC.

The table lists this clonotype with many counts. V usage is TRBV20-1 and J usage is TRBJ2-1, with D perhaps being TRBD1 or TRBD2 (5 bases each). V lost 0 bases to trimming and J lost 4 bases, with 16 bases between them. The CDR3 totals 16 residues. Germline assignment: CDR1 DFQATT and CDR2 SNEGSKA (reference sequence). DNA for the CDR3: TGCAGTGCTAGAGATCCCGGGGCCCCCCTTTACAATGAGCAGTTCTTC. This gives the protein CSARDPGAPLYNEQFF.

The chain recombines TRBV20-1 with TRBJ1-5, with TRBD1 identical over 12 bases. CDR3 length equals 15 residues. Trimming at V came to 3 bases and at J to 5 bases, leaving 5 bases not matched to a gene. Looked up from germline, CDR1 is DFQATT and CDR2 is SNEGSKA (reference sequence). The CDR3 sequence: CSARGQGAADQPQHF. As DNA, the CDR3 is TGCAGTGCTAGGGGACAGGGGGCCGCCGATCAGCCCCAGCATTTT.

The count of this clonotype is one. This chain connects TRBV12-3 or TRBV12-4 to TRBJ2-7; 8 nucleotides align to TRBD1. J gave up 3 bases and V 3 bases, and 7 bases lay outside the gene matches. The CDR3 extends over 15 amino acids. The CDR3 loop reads CASSFSRDRLYEQYF. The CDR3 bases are TGTGCCAGCAGTTTCTCCCGGGACAGGCTCTACGAGCAGTACTTC.

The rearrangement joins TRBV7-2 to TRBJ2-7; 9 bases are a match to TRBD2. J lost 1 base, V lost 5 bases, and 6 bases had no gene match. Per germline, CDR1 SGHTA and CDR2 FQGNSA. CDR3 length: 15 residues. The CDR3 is CASSTGLALSYEQYF. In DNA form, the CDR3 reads TGTGCCAGCAGCACGGGACTAGCATTATCCTACGAGCAGTACTTC.

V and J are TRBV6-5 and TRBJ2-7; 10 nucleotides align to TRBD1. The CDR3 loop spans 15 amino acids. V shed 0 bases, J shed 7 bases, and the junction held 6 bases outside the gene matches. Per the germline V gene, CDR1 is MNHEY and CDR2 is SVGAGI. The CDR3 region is CASSYSTGGLGEQYF. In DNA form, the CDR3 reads TGTGCCAGCAGTTACTCGACAGGGGGCTTGGGGGAGCAGTACTTC.

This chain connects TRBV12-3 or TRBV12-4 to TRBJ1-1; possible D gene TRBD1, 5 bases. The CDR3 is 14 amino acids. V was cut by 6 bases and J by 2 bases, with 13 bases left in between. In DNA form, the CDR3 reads TGTGCCAGCAGCCGAAGACAGACTAACACTGAAGCTTTCTTT. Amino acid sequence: CASSRRQTNTEAFF.

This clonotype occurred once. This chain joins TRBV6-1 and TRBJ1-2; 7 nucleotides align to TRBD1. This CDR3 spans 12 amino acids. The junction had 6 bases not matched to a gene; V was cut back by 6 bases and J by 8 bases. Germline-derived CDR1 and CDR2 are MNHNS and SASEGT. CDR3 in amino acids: CASSTGVRGYTF. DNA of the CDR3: TGTGCCAGCAGCACAGGGGTACGCGGCTACACCTTC.